This T cell receptor (beta chain) was found in a study of T cell responses to AZD1222 COVID-19 vaccine. Assay used: immunoSEQ multiplex PCR; TCRdb lists only in-frame clones, some missing. The sample lists roughly 90,000 clones; just over 85% were seen once. Study results and limitations: The sample set comprised mostly white British donors with more females, and clonal diversity was possibly underestimated. Along spike, vaccine-associated CD4 TCRs were found throughout, with dominance at 160-218 and 743-854. Just 6 or 7 people given AZD1222 tested seropositive at baseline. Compared with day 0, the breadth and depth of the Spike-specific TCR repertoire rose significantly after two doses of AZD1222.

The table lists this clone with many counts. Antigen: not known. Sample: peripheral blood, taken on day 0 of AZD1222 vaccination. The sequence was collected from an adult in good health.

CDR3: CASSEWDARSYEQYF. The CDR3, as DNA: TGTGCCAGCAGTGAATGGGACGCCCGTTCCTACGAGCAGTACTTC. V gene TRBV2 combines with J gene TRBJ2-7; perhaps D is TRBD1 or TRBD2 (5 bases each). Germline assignment: CDR1 SNHLY and CDR2 FYNNEI. V gave up 2 bases and J gave up 1 base, with 12 bases separating them. CDR3 length: 15 residues.